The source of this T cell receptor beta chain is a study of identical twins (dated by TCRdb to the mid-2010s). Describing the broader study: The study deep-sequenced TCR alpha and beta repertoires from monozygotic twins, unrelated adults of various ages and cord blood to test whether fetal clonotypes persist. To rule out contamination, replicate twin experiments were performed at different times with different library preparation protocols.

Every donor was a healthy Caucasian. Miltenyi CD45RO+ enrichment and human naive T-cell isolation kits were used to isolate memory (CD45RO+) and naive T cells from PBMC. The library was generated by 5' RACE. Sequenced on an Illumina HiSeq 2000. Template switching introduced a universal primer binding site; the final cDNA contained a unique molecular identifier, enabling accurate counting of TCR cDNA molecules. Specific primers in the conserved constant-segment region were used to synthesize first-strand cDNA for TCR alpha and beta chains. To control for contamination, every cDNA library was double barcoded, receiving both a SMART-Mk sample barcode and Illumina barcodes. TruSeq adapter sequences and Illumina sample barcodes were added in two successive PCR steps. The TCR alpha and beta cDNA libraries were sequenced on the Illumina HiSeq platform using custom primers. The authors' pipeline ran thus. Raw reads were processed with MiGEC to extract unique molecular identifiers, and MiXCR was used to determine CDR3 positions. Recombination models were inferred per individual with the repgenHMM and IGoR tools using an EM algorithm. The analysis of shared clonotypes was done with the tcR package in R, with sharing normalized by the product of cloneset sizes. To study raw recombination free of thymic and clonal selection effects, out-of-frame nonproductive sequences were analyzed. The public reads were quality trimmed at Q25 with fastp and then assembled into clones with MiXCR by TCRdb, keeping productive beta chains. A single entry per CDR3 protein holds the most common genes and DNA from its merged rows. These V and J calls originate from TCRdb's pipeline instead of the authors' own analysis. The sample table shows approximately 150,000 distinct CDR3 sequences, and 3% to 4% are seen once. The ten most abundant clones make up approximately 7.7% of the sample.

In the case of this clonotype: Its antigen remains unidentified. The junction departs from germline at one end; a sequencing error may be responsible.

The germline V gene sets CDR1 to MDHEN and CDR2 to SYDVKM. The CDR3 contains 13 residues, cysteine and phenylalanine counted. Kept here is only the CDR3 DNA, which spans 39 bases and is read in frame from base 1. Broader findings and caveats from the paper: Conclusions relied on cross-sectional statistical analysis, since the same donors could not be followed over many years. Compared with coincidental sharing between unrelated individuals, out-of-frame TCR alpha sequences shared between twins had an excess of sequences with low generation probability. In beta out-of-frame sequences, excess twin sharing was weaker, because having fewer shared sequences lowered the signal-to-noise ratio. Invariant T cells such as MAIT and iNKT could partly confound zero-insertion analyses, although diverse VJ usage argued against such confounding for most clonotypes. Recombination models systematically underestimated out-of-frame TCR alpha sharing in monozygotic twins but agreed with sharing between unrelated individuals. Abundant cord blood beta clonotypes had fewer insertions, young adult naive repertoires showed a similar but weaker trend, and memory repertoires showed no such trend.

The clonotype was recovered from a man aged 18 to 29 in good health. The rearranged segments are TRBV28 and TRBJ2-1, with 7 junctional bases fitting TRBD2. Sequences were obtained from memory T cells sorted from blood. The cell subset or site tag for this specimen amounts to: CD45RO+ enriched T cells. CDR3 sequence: CASRLAGRERPRF. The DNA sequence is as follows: TGTGCCAGCAGGCTGGCTGGGAGGGAAAGACCACGCTTC.